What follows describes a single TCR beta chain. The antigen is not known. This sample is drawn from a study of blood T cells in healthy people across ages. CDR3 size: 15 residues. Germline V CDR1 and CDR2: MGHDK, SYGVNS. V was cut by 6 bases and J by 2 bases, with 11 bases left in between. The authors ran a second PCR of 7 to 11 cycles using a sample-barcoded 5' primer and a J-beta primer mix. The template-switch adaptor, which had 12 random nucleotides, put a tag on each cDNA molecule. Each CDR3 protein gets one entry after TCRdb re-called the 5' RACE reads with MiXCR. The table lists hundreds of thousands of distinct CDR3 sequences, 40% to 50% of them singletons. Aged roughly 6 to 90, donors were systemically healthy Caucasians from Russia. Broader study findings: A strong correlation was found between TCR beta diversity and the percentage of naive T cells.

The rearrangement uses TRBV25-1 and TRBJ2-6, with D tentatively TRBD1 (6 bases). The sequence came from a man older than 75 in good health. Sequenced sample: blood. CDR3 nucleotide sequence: TGTGCCAGCAGGGCAGGGGTCCCTGGGGCCAACGTCCTGACTTTC. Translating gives CASRAGVPGANVLTF. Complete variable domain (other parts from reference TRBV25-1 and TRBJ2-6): EADIYQTPRYLVIGTGKKITLECSQTMGHDKMYWYQQDPGMELHLIHYSYGVNSTEKGDLSSESTVSRIRTEHFPLTLESARPSHTSQYLCASRAGVPGANVLTFGAGSRLTVL.